This passage covers 18 T cell receptor beta chains from one sample sequenced in a study of cytomegalovirus exposure and HLA in healthy donors. The PCR ran on 60 Vbeta and 13 Jbeta primers. Assay: immunoSEQ multiplex PCR; the TCRdb copy retains only in-frame clones and omits some. The sample has about 170,000 clones, 75% to 90% seen once; the top ten hold 0.95% to 1.5%. The sequenced sample consisted of PBMCs. The receptors come from a boy aged 2 to 10 in good health and CMV-seronegative.

V is TRBV6-6 and J is TRBJ1-2; the match to TRBD1 covers 8 bases. The trim removed 6 bases at V and 3 bases at J, leaving 3 bases unmatched. CDR3 length: 13 residues. Germline V gene sequence: CDR1 MNHNY, CDR2 SVGAGI (reference sequence). CDR3 region: CASSPTGDYGYTF. DNA of the CDR3: TGTGCCAGCAGCCCGACAGGGGACTATGGCTACACCTTC.

This clone turned up a few times. This rearrangement joins TRBV6-6 to TRBJ1-1; D is possibly TRBD1 (6 bases). Trimming stripped 6 bases from V and 3 bases from J, with 14 bases between. The CDR3 is 14 residues long. Germline CDR1 reads MNHNY; CDR2 reads SVGAGI (reference sequence). The CDR3 loop reads CASRTGLRDTEAFF. The CDR3 coding sequence is TGTGCCAGCAGGACAGGACTTAGGGACACTGAAGCTTTCTTT.

This clone was detected a few times. The genes are TRBV19 and TRBJ2-7; a possible D gene is TRBD1 (6 bases). This CDR3 comprises 13 residues. V lost 5 bases and J lost 3, with 11 bases in between. In germline, CDR1 is LNHDA, CDR2 SQIVND (reference sequence). In nucleotides, the CDR3 is TGTGCCAGTAGTCACAGGGTGGGCTACGAGCAGTACTTC. Its protein product is CASSHRVGYEQYF.

This chain links TRBV2 with TRBJ2-7; 7 bases fit TRBD1. CDR3 size: 15 residues. Germline CDR1 is SNHLY and CDR2 is FYNNEI. Trimming at V came to 5 bases and at J to 0 bases, leaving 7 bases not matched to a gene. The CDR3 is CASSSEGGTSYEQYF. As DNA, the CDR3 is TGTGCCAGCAGTTCTGAAGGGGGCACCTCCTACGAGCAGTACTTC.

The gene calls are TRBV5-6 and TRBJ2-5, with D perhaps matching TRBD2 (5 bases). Germline V gives CDR1 SGHDT, CDR2 YYEEEE. This CDR3 has 16 residues. V lost 3 bases, J lost 1 base, and 16 bases lay in between. CDR3 region: CASSSTIRRTQETQYF. The CDR3 nucleotides are TGTGCCAGCAGCTCCACTATCCGGAGGACCCAAGAGACCCAGTACTTC.

This clone showed up just once. The chain carries TRBV5-6 and TRBJ2-5; tentatively, D is TRBD2 (5 bases). The end of the DNA aligns better with TRBJ2-7, so the J call may be wrong. This CDR3 has 13 residues. The V gene's germline CDR1 is SGHDT and CDR2 YYEEEE. DNA of the CDR3: TGTGCCAGCAGCCTGCAGACTACCTACGAGCAGTACTTC. This sequence encodes CASSLQTTYEQYF.

V gene TRBV19 combines with J gene TRBJ2-2, with TRBD1 matching 7 bases. Germline CDR1 is LNHDA and CDR2 is SQIVND (reference sequence). With 5 bases clipped from V and 3 bases from J, the junction kept 6 bases outside the gene matches. The CDR3 length is 15 residues. The CDR3 is CASSPDRAHTGELFF. CDR3 nucleotides: TGTGCCAGTAGTCCCGACAGGGCCCACACCGGGGAGCTGTTTTTT.

The chain couples TRBV7-7 to TRBJ2-1; weak D call: TRBD2 (6 bases). V lost 3 bases and J 3 bases, leaving 12 bases between the germline ends. The CDR3 spans 15 residues. Germline lookup yields CDR1 SSHAT and CDR2 FNYEAQ (reference sequence). The CDR3 nucleotides are TGTGCCAGCAGCTTCGGGACTTGGGGCTACAATGAGCAGTTCTTC. Translated: CASSFGTWGYNEQFF.

This clone was counted a single time. The chain couples TRBV30 to TRBJ2-1, with D possibly TRBD2 on 5 matching bases. CDR1 is GTSNPN, CDR2 SVGIG, per germline (reference sequence). Trimming took off 6 bases at V and 2 bases at J, with 14 bases between the two ends. The CDR3 length is 14 residues. The CDR3 DNA sequence: TGTGCCTGCCGTAGCGTAGCGCCCTACAATGAGCAGTTCTTC. Translating it yields CACRSVAPYNEQFF.

This sequence joins TRBV30 and TRBJ1-1; TRBD1 is a possible D gene (5 bases). V lost 2 bases and J 0 bases, leaving 10 bases between the germline ends. The germline CDR1 and CDR2 sequences are GTSNPN and SVGIG (reference sequence). This CDR3 contains 14 residues. Here the CDR3 reads CAWSFGGLNTEAFF. The CDR3, as DNA: TGTGCCTGGAGTTTTGGGGGGTTGAACACTGAAGCTTTCTTT. The full variable domain, with the rest looked up from reference TRBV30 and TRBJ1-1, is SQTIHQWPATLVQPVGSPLSLECTVEGTSNPNLYWYRQAAGRGLQLLFYSVGIGQISSEVPQNLSASRPQDRQFILSSKKLLLSDSGFYLCAWSFGGLNTEAFFGQGTRLTVV.

This chain uses TRBV6-5 with TRBJ2-5; D ambiguous. The CDR3 sequence is 11 residues long. CDR1 and CDR2 from the germline V gene are MNHEY and SVGAGI. Trimming left V 2 bases short and J 5 bases short, with 3 bases between. CDR3 coding DNA: TGTGCCAGCAGTTACGAGGAGACCCAGTACTTC. This encodes CASSYEETQYF.

The genes are TRBV5-1 and TRBJ2-1, with D perhaps matching TRBD2 (5 bases). The V and J ends lost 7 bases and 9 bases respectively, with 11 bases between them. The CDR3 runs to 11 residues. Germline lookup yields CDR1 SGHRS and CDR2 YFSETQ. CDR3 DNA sequence: TGCGCCAGCGGTGACTACTTTGAGCAGTTCTTC. This gives the protein CASGDYFEQFF.

V gene TRBV6-1 combines with J gene TRBJ2-2; 8 positions agree with TRBD1. With V trimmed by 10 bases and J by 3 bases, 10 bases remained unmatched. This CDR3 has 15 amino acids. From germline, CDR1 is MNHNS and CDR2 SASEGT. Here the CDR3 reads CAISMTGVDTGELFF. For the CDR3, the DNA is TGTGCCATCTCAATGACAGGGGTGGACACCGGGGAGCTGTTTTTT.

V is TRBV5-8 and J is TRBJ2-7; D might be TRBD1 (6 bases). Germline CDR1 SGHTS, CDR2 YDEGEE. The V end lost 0 bases, the J end lost 3 bases, and 7 bases lay between the germline ends. This CDR3 contains 13 residues. The CDR3 reads CASSLGTDYEQYV. The CDR3 DNA follows: TGTGCCAGCAGCTTGGGGACAGACTACGAGCAGTACGTC.

DNA of the CDR3: TGTGCCAGCAGCAAAATTATCCTTAGCCGACAGGGTGACTATGGCTACACCTTC. It specifies CASSKIILSRQGDYGYTF. This rearrangement joins TRBV21-1 to TRBJ1-2; the DNA was not used to check the table's D call, TRBD1. TRBV21-1 corresponds to a pseudogene. The CDR3 consists of 18 residues.

This rearrangement joins TRBV19 to TRBJ1-1; D perhaps matches TRBD1 (5 bases). The length of the CDR3 is 14 residues. V lost 3 bases and J lost 0, with 8 bases in between. CDR1 LNHDA and CDR2 SQIVND come from the germline V gene (reference sequence). Here the CDR3 DNA reads TGTGCCAGTAGTATCCGGGGGGTGAACACTGAAGCTTTCTTT. Residues: CASSIRGVNTEAFF.

The chain is built from TRBV16 and TRBJ1-5; TRBD1 is a possible D gene (5 bases). Germline CDR1 KGHSY, CDR2 FQNENV. Trimming shortened V by 4 bases and J by 4 bases, and 8 bases separated the two germline ends. The CDR3 consists of 13 residues. The CDR3 DNA reads TGTGCCAGCAGCCCACAGGTGAATCAGCCCCAGCATTTT. Its translation is CASSPQVNQPQHF. The complete variable domain, with remaining parts taken from reference TRBV16 and TRBJ1-5, reads GEEVAQTPKHLVRGEGQKAKLYCAPIKGHSYVFWYQQVLKNEFKFLISFQNENVFDETGMPKERFSAKCLPNSPCSLEIQATKLEDSAVYFCASSPQVNQPQHFGDGTRLSIL.

This clone has more than one count but fewer than ten. V and J are TRBV30 and TRBJ1-2; 7 bases map to TRBD1. Germline values: CDR1 GTSNPN, CDR2 SVGIG (reference sequence). Germline trimming cut 1 base from V and 7 bases from J; bases unmatched to any gene: 21. CDR3 size: 18 residues. This CDR3 is CAWSGFGDPSMRGLGYTF. CDR3 in DNA: TGTGCCTGGAGTGGGTTCGGGGATCCCTCAATGAGGGGGCTTGGCTACACCTTC.